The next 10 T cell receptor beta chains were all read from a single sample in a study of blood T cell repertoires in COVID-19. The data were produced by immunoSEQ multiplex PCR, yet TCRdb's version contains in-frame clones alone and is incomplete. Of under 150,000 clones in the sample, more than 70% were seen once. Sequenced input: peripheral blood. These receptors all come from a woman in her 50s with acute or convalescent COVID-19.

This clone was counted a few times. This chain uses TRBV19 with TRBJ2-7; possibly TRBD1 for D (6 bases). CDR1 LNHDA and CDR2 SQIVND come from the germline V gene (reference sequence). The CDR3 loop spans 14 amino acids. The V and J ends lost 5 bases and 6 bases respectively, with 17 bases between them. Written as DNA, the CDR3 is TGTGCCAGTAGTCGCCAAGGGTGGGGGCTCGAGCAGTACTTC. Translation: CASSRQGWGLEQYF.

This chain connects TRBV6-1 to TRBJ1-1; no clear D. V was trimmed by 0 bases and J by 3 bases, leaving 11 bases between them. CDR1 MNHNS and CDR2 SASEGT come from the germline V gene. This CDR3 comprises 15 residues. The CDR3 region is CASSEATGWDTEAFF. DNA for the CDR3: TGTGCCAGCAGTGAAGCGACGGGGTGGGACACTGAAGCTTTCTTT.

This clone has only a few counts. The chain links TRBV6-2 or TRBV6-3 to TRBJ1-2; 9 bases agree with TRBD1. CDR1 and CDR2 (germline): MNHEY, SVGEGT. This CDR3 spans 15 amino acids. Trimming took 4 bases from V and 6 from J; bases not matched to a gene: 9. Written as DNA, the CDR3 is TGTGCCAGCAGTTTCACAGGGGGCGCACTCAATGGCTACACCTTC. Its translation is CASSFTGGALNGYTF.

The CDR3 loop is CASRKLAEDNEQFF. In DNA, the CDR3 is TGTGCCAGCAGGAAACTAGCGGAAGACAATGAGCAGTTCTTC. V and J are TRBV27 and TRBJ2-1, with 8 positions matching TRBD2. Germline V gives CDR1 MNHEY, CDR2 SMNVEV (reference sequence). This CDR3 spans 14 amino acids. Germline trimming cut 6 bases from V and 5 bases from J; bases unmatched to any gene: 6.

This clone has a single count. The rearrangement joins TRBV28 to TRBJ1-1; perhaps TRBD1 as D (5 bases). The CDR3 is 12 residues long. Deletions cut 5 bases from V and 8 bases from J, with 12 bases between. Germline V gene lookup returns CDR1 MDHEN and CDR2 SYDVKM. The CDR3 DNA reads TGTGCCAGCAGTCTTACCCGGACAGAAGCTTTCTTT. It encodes CASSLTRTEAFF.

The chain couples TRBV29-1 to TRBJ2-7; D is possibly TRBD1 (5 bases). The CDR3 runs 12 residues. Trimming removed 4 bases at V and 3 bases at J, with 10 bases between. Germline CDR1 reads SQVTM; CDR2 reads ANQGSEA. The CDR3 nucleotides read TGCAGCGTTGGGAGAACAGGCTACGAGCAGTACTTC. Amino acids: CSVGRTGYEQYF.

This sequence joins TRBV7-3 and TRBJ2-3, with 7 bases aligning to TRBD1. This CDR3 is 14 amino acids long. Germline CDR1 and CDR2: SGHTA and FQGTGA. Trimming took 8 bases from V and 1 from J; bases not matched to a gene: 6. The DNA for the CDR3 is TGTGCCAGCCAAAGGGGGCTTGGCACAGATACGCAGTATTTT. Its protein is CASQRGLGTDTQYF.

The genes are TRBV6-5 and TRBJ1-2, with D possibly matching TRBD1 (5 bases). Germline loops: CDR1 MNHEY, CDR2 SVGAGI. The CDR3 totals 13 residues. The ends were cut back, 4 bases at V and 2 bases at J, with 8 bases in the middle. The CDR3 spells CASSSTVNYGYTF. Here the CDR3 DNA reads TGTGCCAGCAGTTCGACAGTAAACTATGGCTACACCTTC.

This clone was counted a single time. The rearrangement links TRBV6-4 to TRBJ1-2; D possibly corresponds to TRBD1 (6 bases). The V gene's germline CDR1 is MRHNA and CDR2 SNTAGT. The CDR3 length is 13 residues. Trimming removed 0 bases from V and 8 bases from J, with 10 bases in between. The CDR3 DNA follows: TGTGCCAGCAGTGACTCAGGGGGAAGAGGCTACACCTTC. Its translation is CASSDSGGRGYTF.

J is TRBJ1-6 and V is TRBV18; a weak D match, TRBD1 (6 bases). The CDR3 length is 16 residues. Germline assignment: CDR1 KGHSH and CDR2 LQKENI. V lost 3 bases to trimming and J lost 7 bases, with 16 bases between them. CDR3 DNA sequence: TGTGCCAGCTCACCCTGGTCGGGCAGGGGAAATTCACCCCTCCACTTT. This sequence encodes CASSPWSGRGNSPLHF.